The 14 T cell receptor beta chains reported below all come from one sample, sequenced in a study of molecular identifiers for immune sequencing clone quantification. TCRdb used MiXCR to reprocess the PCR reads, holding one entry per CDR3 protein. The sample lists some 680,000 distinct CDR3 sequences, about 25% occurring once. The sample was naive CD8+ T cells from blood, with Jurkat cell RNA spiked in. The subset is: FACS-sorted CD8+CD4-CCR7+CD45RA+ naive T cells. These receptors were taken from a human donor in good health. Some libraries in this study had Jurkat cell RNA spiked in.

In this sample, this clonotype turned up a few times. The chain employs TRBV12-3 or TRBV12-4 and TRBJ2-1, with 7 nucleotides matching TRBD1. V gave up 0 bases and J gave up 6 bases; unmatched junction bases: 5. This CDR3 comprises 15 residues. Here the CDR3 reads CASSLATGTANEQFF. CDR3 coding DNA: TGTGCCAGCAGTTTAGCCACGGGGACAGCCAATGAGCAGTTCTTC.

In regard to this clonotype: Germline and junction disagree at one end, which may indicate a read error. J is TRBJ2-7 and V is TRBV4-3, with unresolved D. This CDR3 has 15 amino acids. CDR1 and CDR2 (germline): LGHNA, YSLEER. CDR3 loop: CPSSQLLRTAPEQYF. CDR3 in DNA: TGCCCCAGCAGCCAACTTCTTCGGACCGCCCCCGAGCAGTACTTC.

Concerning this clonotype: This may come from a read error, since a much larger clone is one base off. The CDR3 here is CASSHGHKDSEAFF. In nucleotides, the CDR3 is TGCGCCAGCAGCCATGGGCACAAGGACTCTGAAGCTTTCTTT. V gene TRBV4-1 combines with J gene TRBJ1-1; D gene ambiguous. The CDR3 contains 14 residues. CDR1 is MGHRA and CDR2 is YSYEKL in the germline V gene. The ends were cut back, 3 bases at V and 6 bases at J, with 14 bases in the middle.

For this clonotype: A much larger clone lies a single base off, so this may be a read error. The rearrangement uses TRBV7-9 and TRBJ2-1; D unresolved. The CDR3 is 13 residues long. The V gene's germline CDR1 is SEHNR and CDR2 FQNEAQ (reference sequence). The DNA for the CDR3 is TGTGCCAGCAGCTTAACTTACGTTGTTGAGCGGTTCTTC. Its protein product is CASSLTYVVERFF. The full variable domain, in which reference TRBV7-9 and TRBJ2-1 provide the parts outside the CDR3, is DTGVSQNPRHKITKRGQNVTFRCDPISEHNRLYWYRQTLGQGPEFLTYFQNEAQLEKSRLLSDRFSAERPKGSFSTLEIQRTEQGDSAMYLCASSLTYVVERFFGPGTRLTVL.

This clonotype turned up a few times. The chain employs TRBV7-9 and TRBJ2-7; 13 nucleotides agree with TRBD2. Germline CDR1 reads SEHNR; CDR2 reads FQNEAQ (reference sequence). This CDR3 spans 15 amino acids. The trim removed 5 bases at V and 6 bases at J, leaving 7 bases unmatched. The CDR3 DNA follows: TGTGCCAGCAGCCTTGGACTAGCGGGAGCAGGCGAGCAGTACTTC. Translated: CASSLGLAGAGEQYF.

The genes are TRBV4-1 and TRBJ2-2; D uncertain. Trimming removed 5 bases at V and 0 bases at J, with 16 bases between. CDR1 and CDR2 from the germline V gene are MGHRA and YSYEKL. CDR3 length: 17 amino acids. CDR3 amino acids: CASSSHTQQTNTGELFF. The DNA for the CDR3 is TGCGCCAGCAGCAGCCACACCCAGCAAACGAACACCGGGGAGCTGTTTTTT.

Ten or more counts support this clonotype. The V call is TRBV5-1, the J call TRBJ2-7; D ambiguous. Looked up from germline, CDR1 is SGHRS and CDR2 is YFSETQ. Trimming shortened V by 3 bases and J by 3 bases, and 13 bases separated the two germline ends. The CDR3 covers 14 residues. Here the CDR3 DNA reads TGCGCCAGCAGCTCGGGCCAGGACGTCTACGAGCAGTACTTC. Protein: CASSSGQDVYEQYF.

CDR3 coding DNA: TGTGCCAGCAGTCCCATACAAGTTTCCGGGGCCAACGTCCTGACTTTC. Its protein is CASSPIQVSGANVLTF. V usage is TRBV27 and J usage is TRBJ2-6; no clear D gene. The V gene lost 5 bases and the J gene lost 4 bases, with 15 bases spanning the gap. The germline V gene encodes CDR1 MNHEY and CDR2 SMNVEV (reference sequence). The CDR3 runs 16 residues.

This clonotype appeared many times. In DNA, the CDR3 is TGTGCCAGCAGTTACGGTTTGGGCCCCAATGAGCAGTTCTTC. It is translated as CASSYGLGPNEQFF. The chain combines TRBV6-2 or TRBV6-3 with TRBJ2-1; D is undetermined. The ends were cut back, 2 bases at V and 6 bases at J, with 11 bases in the middle. The CDR3 is 14 residues long. Per the germline V gene, CDR1 is MNHEY and CDR2 is SVGEGT.

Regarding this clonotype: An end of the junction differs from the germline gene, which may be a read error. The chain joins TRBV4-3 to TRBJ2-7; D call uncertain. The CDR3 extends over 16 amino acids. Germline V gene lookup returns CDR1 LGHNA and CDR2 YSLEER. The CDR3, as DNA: TGCACCAGCAGCCAAGAAGTTCGGGTTGATGGGTACAAGCAGTACTTC. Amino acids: CTSSQEVRVDGYKQYF.

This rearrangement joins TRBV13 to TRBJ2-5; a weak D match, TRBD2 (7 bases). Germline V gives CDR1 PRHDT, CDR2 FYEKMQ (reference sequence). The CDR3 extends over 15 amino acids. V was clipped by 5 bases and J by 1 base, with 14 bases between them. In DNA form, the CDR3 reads TGTGCCAGCAGCAAACGGGGGGCCAGCCAAGAGACCCAGTACTTC. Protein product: CASSKRGASQETQYF. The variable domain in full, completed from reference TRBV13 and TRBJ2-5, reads AAGVIQSPRHLIKEKRETATLKCYPIPRHDTVYWYQQGPGQDPQFLISFYEKMQSDKGSIPDRFSAQQFSDYHSELNMSSLELGDSALYFCASSKRGASQETQYFGPGTRLLVL.

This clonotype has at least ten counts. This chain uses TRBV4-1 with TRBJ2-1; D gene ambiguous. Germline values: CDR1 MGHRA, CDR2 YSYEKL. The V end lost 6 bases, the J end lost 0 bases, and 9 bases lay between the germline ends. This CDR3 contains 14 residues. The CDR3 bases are TGCGCCAGCAGGTTGGCGATCTCCTACAATGAGCAGTTCTTC. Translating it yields CASRLAISYNEQFF.

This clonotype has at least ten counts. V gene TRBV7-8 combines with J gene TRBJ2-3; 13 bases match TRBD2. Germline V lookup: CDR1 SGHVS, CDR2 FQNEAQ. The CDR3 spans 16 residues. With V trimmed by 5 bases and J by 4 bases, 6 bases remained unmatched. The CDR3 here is CASSAGLAGAPDTQYF. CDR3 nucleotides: TGTGCCAGCAGCGCAGGACTAGCGGGGGCTCCAGATACGCAGTATTTT.

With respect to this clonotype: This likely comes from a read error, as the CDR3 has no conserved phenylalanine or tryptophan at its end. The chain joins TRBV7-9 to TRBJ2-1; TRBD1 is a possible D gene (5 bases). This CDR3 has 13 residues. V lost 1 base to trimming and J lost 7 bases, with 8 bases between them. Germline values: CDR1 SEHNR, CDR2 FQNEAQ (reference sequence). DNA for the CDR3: TGTGCCAGCAGCTTAGGGACAAGAAATGAGCAGTTCTCC. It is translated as CASSLGTRNEQFS.